This T cell receptor (beta chain) came from a study of T-cell memory formation after mild COVID-19. Study information: TCR clusters were mostly donor specific. Study results and limitations: Within pre-infection memory, some responding clones were found, suggesting cross-reactive memory joined. Later expanders leaned CD4+, whereas day 15 to 85 contracting clones were balanced CD4/CD8. SARS-CoV-2 specificity was not confirmed for second-wave clones peaking on day 37.

About this clonotype itself: Its antigen is not known.

The CDR3 contains 12 residues. The V end lost 6 bases, the J end lost 5 bases, and 11 bases lay between the germline ends. Germline CDR1 reads DFQATT; CDR2 reads SNEGSKA (reference sequence). MiXCR was run by TCRdb on the 5' RACE reads, yielding one entry per CDR3 protein. The sample yields under 450,000 distinct CDR3 sequences, 13% to 15% seen once. Sequenced material: PBMCs or a T cell subset sorted from them (not recorded which). The chain carries TRBV20-1 and TRBJ1-5, with a tentative D call TRBD1 (5 bases). This sequence originates from a man aged 18 to 30 who had mild COVID-19 (a few samples of this study predate the infection). Cell type and time point are not known. This CDR3 is CSAVSGDQPQHF. The CDR3, as DNA: TGCAGTGCCGTTTCGGGGGATCAGCCCCAGCATTTT.